These 27 T cell receptor beta chains were all obtained from the same sample, sequenced in a study of T cell responses to AZD1222 COVID-19 vaccine (dated by TCRdb to the early 2020s). The time point label, read with the paper, signifies: baseline before first vaccination. Read against the paper, the sample's treatment or condition label means: meningococcal conjugate vaccine given as trial control. The receptor library was made with the immunoSEQ multiplex PCR assay. Imported from immuneACCESS, the table was reduced by TCRdb to in-frame sequences with V and J called. These copies leave out some clones; in studies compared against another copy, an unresolved V gene accounts for under half, and the cause of the remainder is not known. Recorded for this sample are about 120,000 clones; just over 85% of them occurred a single time. Of the sample, roughly 20% is held by the ten largest clones. The material was peripheral blood, obtained on day 0 of MenACWY control vaccination. Receptors originate from an adult in good health.

The rearrangement joins TRBV5-1 to TRBJ2-7; TRBD2 matches 14 bases. This CDR3 region has 17 residues. Per the germline V gene, CDR1 is SGHRS and CDR2 is YFSETQ. V was pared by 4 bases and J by 1 base, with 7 bases of the junction left unmatched. This CDR3 is CASSPGLAGGRSYEQYF. For the CDR3, the DNA is TGCGCCAGCAGCCCTGGACTAGCGGGAGGCCGGTCCTACGAGCAGTACTTC.

The table lists this clone with a count of one. The chain is built from TRBV9 and TRBJ2-7, with 9 nucleotides matching TRBD1. J gave up 5 bases and V 0 bases, and 9 bases lay outside the gene matches. The CDR3 spans 16 residues. Germline loops: CDR1 SGDLS, CDR2 YYNGEE. The CDR3 DNA is TGTGCCAGCAGCGTAGTGGGGACAGGGCTTATGGACGAGCAGTACTTC. This codes for CASSVVGTGLMDEQYF.

The rearrangement uses TRBV10-3 and TRBJ1-1; tentative D call: TRBD1 (6 bases). The CDR3 extends over 14 amino acids. Germline-derived CDR1 and CDR2 are ENHRY and SYGVKD. V was pared by 4 bases and J by 4 bases, with 13 bases between. The CDR3 spells CAISGKGGGTEAFF. DNA of the CDR3: TGTGCCATCAGTGGGAAAGGGGGGGGCACTGAAGCTTTCTTT.

This chain links TRBV5-1 with TRBJ2-1, with 7 bases aligning to TRBD2. CDR1 and CDR2 from the germline V gene are SGHRS and YFSETQ. CDR3 length: 14 residues. The ends lost 1 base at V and 8 bases at J; junction bases unmatched: 6. CDR3 DNA sequence: TGCGCCAGCAGCTTGCCCGGGGGGAATGATGAGCAGTTCTTC. Its protein is CASSLPGGNDEQFF.

This clone is a singleton in its sample. V gene TRBV24-1 combines with J gene TRBJ2-5; D tentatively fits TRBD1 or TRBD2 (5 bases each). CDR1 and CDR2 (germline): KGHDR, SFDVKD. V lost 4 bases and J 5 bases, leaving 13 bases between the germline ends. The CDR3 covers 14 residues. The CDR3: CATSDPRGAETQYF. The CDR3 DNA is TGTGCCACCAGTGACCCTCGAGGGGCTGAGACCCAGTACTTC.

The chain couples TRBV6-1 to TRBJ2-7; 7 nucleotides agree with TRBD1. Germline CDR1 MNHNS, CDR2 SASEGT. The V gene end was trimmed by 5 bases and the J gene end by 5 bases; junction bases not matched to a gene: 9. The CDR3 is 14 amino acids. The CDR3 sequence is CASSSQGQGHEQYF. DNA of the CDR3: TGTGCCAGCAGTTCACAGGGGCAGGGCCACGAGCAGTACTTC.

This chain connects TRBV5-6 to TRBJ1-5; the D is unclear. The ends were cut back, 4 bases at V and 3 bases at J, with 8 bases in the middle. The CDR3 sequence is 13 residues long. Germline V CDR1 and CDR2: SGHDT, YYEEEE. CDR3 sequence: CASSPRNNQPQHF. The CDR3 nucleotides read TGTGCCAGCAGCCCCCGCAACAATCAGCCCCAGCATTTT.

The chain has TRBV15 and TRBJ2-3; TRBD1 agrees at 10 bases. This CDR3 is built from 17 residues. Trimming removed 5 bases from V and 4 bases from J; junction bases left unmatched: 12. The V gene's germline CDR1 is LNHNV and CDR2 YYDKDF (reference sequence). In nucleotides, the CDR3 is TGTGCCACCAGCGGCCACCCCGGGACAGGGGTGGCAGATACGCAGTATTTT. Its protein product is CATSGHPGTGVADTQYF.

The chain is built from TRBV6-5 and TRBJ2-7, with D perhaps matching TRBD2 (5 bases). The CDR3 consists of 14 residues. Germline V CDR1 and CDR2: MNHEY, SVGAGI. The V end was cut by 0 bases, the J end by 3 bases, with 9 bases between. CDR3 sequence reads: CASSYSSSFYEQYF. CDR3 sequence (DNA): TGTGCCAGCAGTTACTCATCTAGCTTCTACGAGCAGTACTTC.

The genes are TRBV25-1 and TRBJ1-2; 7 bases line up with TRBD1. CDR1 is MGHDK, CDR2 SYGVNS, per germline. V was pared by 4 bases and J by 5 bases, with 7 bases of the junction left unmatched. The CDR3 loop spans 14 amino acids. In DNA, the CDR3 is TGTGCCAGCAGTGCTCGGACAGGACGGTATGGCTACACCTTC. This encodes CASSARTGRYGYTF.

The chain has TRBV9 and TRBJ2-4; 10 bases agree with TRBD2. Germline values: CDR1 SGDLS, CDR2 YYNGEE. The CDR3 totals 16 residues. J was trimmed by 7 bases and V by 3 bases; bases with no gene match: 10. The CDR3 is CASSAGDLAGVNIQYF. CDR3 bases: TGTGCCAGCAGCGCTGGGGACCTAGCGGGAGTTAACATTCAGTACTTC.

The chain carries TRBV24-1 and TRBJ1-3, with a weak D call TRBD1 (5 bases). The CDR3 loop spans 13 amino acids. Trimming cost V 7 bases and J 10 bases, with 16 bases left between them. From germline, CDR1 is KGHDR and CDR2 SFDVKD. The CDR3 sequence: CATSERGVGTIYF. The CDR3 DNA sequence: TGTGCCACCAGCGAGAGGGGTGTAGGAACCATATATTTT.

The gene calls are TRBV5-1 and TRBJ1-3; a possible D gene is TRBD1 (5 bases). Germline values: CDR1 SGHRS, CDR2 YFSETQ. V lost 1 base, J lost 4 bases, and 12 bases lay in between. This CDR3 has 15 residues. The CDR3 nucleotides are TGCGCCAGCAGCTTGAACCAGGGTTCAGGAAACACCATATATTTT. Amino acids: CASSLNQGSGNTIYF.

The rearrangement joins TRBV7-6 to TRBJ2-7; 7 positions agree with TRBD2. The V gene's germline CDR1 is SGHVS and CDR2 FNYEAQ. The trim removed 2 bases at V and 2 bases at J, leaving 6 bases unmatched. The length of the CDR3 is 15 residues. CDR3 amino acids: CASSLSSSGTYEQYF. CDR3 DNA: TGTGCCAGCAGCTTATCCTCTAGCGGAACCTACGAGCAGTACTTC.

The gene calls are TRBV5-1 and TRBJ2-5; D may be TRBD1 (5 bases). Germline V CDR1 and CDR2: SGHRS, YFSETQ. V was clipped by 4 bases and J by 4 bases, with 8 bases between them. This CDR3 comprises 12 residues. CDR3 loop: CASSTGTETQYF. Here the CDR3 DNA reads TGCGCCAGCAGCACAGGAACAGAGACCCAGTACTTC.

The genes are TRBV30 and TRBJ2-7; a possible D gene is TRBD2 (6 bases). CDR3 length: 12 residues. Germline CDR1 is GTSNPN and CDR2 is SVGIG (reference sequence). The ends were cut back, 4 bases at V and 4 bases at J, with 11 bases in the middle. CDR3 loop: CAWIASDYEQYF. The DNA of the CDR3 is TGTGCCTGGATAGCTAGCGATTACGAGCAGTACTTC.

The rearrangement uses TRBV19 and TRBJ2-3; TRBD2 matches at 9 bases. CDR3 size: 13 residues. V trimming: 10 bases; J trimming: 2 bases; junction bases outside the gene matches: 4. Per germline, CDR1 LNHDA and CDR2 SQIVND (reference sequence). The CDR3 loop reads CATRLAATDTQYF. CDR3 bases: TGTGCCACGCGACTAGCGGCCACAGATACGCAGTATTTT.

This sequence joins TRBV5-5 and TRBJ2-2; D perhaps matches TRBD2 (6 bases). Trimming stripped 0 bases from V and 8 bases from J, with 20 bases between. The V gene's germline CDR1 is SGHKS and CDR2 YYEKEE (reference sequence). The CDR3 contains 17 residues. DNA for the CDR3: TGTGCCAGCAGCTTGGGTCTAGCGTATGCTCATGGAGGGGAGCTGTTTTTT. It specifies CASSLGLAYAHGGELFF.

The gene calls are TRBV5-1 and TRBJ1-1, with 7 bases matching TRBD1. The CDR3 sequence is 15 residues long. The germline V gene has CDR1 SGHRS and CDR2 YFSETQ. V trimming: 3 bases; J trimming: 2 bases; junction bases outside the gene matches: 7. The CDR3, as DNA: TGCGCCAGCAGCTGGACAGGTTCTTACAACACTGAAGCTTTCTTT. Its translation is CASSWTGSYNTEAFF.

The V and J genes are TRBV18 and TRBJ1-5; D unresolved. V dropped 3 bases and J dropped 5 bases, with 14 bases sitting between them. This CDR3 spans 15 amino acids. Germline V gene data show CDR1 as KGHSH and CDR2 as LQKENI. DNA of the CDR3: TGTGCCAGCTCACCCTTGGCCGCGCCGGATCAGCCCCAGCATTTT. As protein: CASSPLAAPDQPQHF.

The chain is built from TRBV7-9 and TRBJ2-7; D is uncertain. Trimming stripped 3 bases from V and 2 bases from J, with 20 bases between. CDR3 length: 17 amino acids. Per the germline V gene, CDR1 is SEHNR and CDR2 is FQNEAQ (reference sequence). This CDR3 is CASSLDIQHRLPYEQYF. DNA for the CDR3: TGTGCCAGCAGCTTGGATATCCAGCACCGCCTGCCCTACGAGCAGTACTTC.

The V and J genes are TRBV6-2 or TRBV6-3 and TRBJ1-2, with a weak D call TRBD1 (6 bases). The CDR3 is 13 amino acids. The germline V gene has CDR1 MNHEY and CDR2 SVGEGT. The germline V and J ends were trimmed by 5 bases and 3 bases, with 10 bases remaining between them. The CDR3 protein is CASSKGGDYGYTF. The CDR3 region has the DNA TGTGCCAGCAGTAAAGGGGGAGACTATGGCTACACCTTC.

This chain links TRBV9 with TRBJ2-2, with a tentative D call TRBD1 (6 bases). V was clipped by 3 bases and J by 6 bases, with 9 bases between them. The CDR3 is 13 amino acids. CDR1 and CDR2 (germline): SGDLS, YYNGEE. The CDR3 nucleotides read TGTGCCAGCAGCGCTAGGACAGCCGGGGAGCTGTTTTTT. Its translation: CASSARTAGELFF.

V is TRBV5-1 and J is TRBJ2-1; D possibly corresponds to TRBD2 (5 bases). V gave up 2 bases and J gave up 8 bases, with 14 bases separating them. Per the germline V gene, CDR1 is SGHRS and CDR2 is YFSETQ. The length of the CDR3 is 14 residues. The CDR3 nucleotides are TGCGCCAGCAGCTTAACGGGGTTTGGGGATGAGCAGTTCTTC. Translating it yields CASSLTGFGDEQFF. The variable domain in full, completed from reference TRBV5-1 and TRBJ2-1, reads KAGVTQTPRYLIKTRGQQVTLSCSPISGHRSVSWYQQTPGQGLQFLFEYFSETQRNKGNFPGRFSGRQFSNSRSEMNVSTLELGDSALYLCASSLTGFGDEQFFGPGTRLTVL.

This clone was detected only once. V is TRBV5-1 and J is TRBJ2-5; 10 bases are shared with TRBD1. The CDR3 covers 14 residues. V shed 4 bases, J shed 3 bases, and the junction held 3 bases outside the gene matches. The germline V gene encodes CDR1 SGHRS and CDR2 YFSETQ. CDR3: CASSPDRGEETQYF. CDR3 nucleotides: TGCGCCAGCAGCCCGGACAGGGGGGAAGAGACCCAGTACTTC. Based on the CDR3 plus reference TRBV5-1 and TRBJ2-5, the full variable domain is KAGVTQTPRYLIKTRGQQVTLSCSPISGHRSVSWYQQTPGQGLQFLFEYFSETQRNKGNFPGRFSGRQFSNSRSEMNVSTLELGDSALYLCASSPDRGEETQYFGPGTRLLVL.

The chain combines TRBV18 with TRBJ2-5, with TRBD1 as a possible D gene (5 bases). The germline gives CDR1 KGHSH, CDR2 LQKENI. The CDR3 covers 15 residues. Trimming took 4 bases from V and 0 from J, leaving 12 bases between them. CDR3 residues: CASSLTGAYQETQYF. As DNA, the CDR3 is TGTGCCAGCTCACTTACAGGAGCCTACCAAGAGACCCAGTACTTC.

This clone was seen a single time. The chain uses TRBV7-2 and TRBJ1-2; D call uncertain. V shed 2 bases and J shed 4 bases, with 14 bases lying between them. CDR3 length: 15 residues. Germline CDR1 and CDR2: SGHTA and FQGNSA. The CDR3 loop reads CASSLPGRVRYGYTF. CDR3 nucleotides: TGTGCCAGCAGCTTACCTGGACGCGTTCGCTATGGCTACACCTTC.